The 21 T cell receptor beta chains below come from one sample, sequenced in a study of shared clonotypes between healthy human individuals. TCRdb's copy holds only in-frame clones and misses some; the assay was immunoSEQ multiplex PCR. This table has more than 2,000,000 clones, approximately 90% appearing once. Specimen: naive CD4+ T cells sorted from blood. As to subset: CD45RA+ positively selected. The receptors stem from a man younger than 35 in good health.

This chain uses TRBV5-4 with TRBJ2-5, with D unresolved. The V gene's germline CDR1 is SGHNT and CDR2 YYREEE (reference sequence). Trimming cost V 2 bases and J 4 bases, with 6 bases left between them. This CDR3 has 12 amino acids. For the CDR3, the DNA is TGTGCCAGCAGCTTTCTCGGAGAGACCCAGTACTTC. Its translation is CASSFLGETQYF.

The genes are TRBV6-1 and TRBJ2-2; weak D call: TRBD2 (6 bases). CDR1 and CDR2 from the germline V gene are MNHNS and SASEGT. The CDR3 consists of 16 residues. The V and J ends lost 4 bases and 3 bases respectively, with 15 bases between them. The CDR3 region is CASSGGIGRDTGELFF. The CDR3 bases are TGTGCCAGCAGTGGGGGCATCGGGAGAGACACCGGGGAGCTGTTTTTT.

The chain has TRBV7-8 and TRBJ2-3; TRBD1 aligns across 7 bases. Trimming removed 2 bases from V and 3 bases from J; junction bases left unmatched: 2. Germline V CDR1 and CDR2: SGHVS, FQNEAQ. The CDR3 spans 14 residues. The CDR3 coding sequence is TGTGCCAGCAGCTTAACAGGGGTAACAGATACGCAGTATTTT. It translates to CASSLTGVTDTQYF.

As for this clone: Other nucleotide sequences in the sample specify the same CDR3. This sequence joins TRBV6-5 and TRBJ2-7, with a tentative D call TRBD1 (6 bases). The ends were cut back, 5 bases at V and 7 bases at J, with 9 bases in the middle. This CDR3 is built from 11 residues. Germline CDR1 MNHEY, CDR2 SVGAGI. CDR3 loop: CASSRTGEQYF. Written as DNA, the CDR3 is TGTGCCAGCAGTCGTACAGGGGAGCAGTACTTC.

This sequence joins TRBV4-1 and TRBJ1-1, with a weak D call TRBD1 (5 bases). CDR1 is MGHRA and CDR2 is YSYEKL in the germline V gene. V was pared by 2 bases and J by 1 base, with 11 bases between. The CDR3 spans 15 residues. The CDR3 DNA sequence: TGCGCCAGCAGCCAAACGTCAACAGGGAACACTGAAGCTTTCTTT. Translated: CASSQTSTGNTEAFF.

In this sample, this clone turned up once. The chain has TRBV9 and TRBJ2-5, with a weak D call TRBD2 (6 bases). The CDR3 extends over 15 amino acids. The V gene's germline CDR1 is SGDLS and CDR2 YYNGEE. Between the trimmed V and J ends, which lost 0 bases and 11 bases, there was a span of 20 bases. The DNA for the CDR3 is TGTGCCAGCAGCGTAGAAATTAGCGGAATGAGGGAGCAGTACTTC. Encoded protein: CASSVEISGMREQYF.

V gene TRBV2 combines with J gene TRBJ2-5; D uncertain. The germline gives CDR1 SNHLY, CDR2 FYNNEI. The CDR3 has 13 residues. V dropped 2 bases and J dropped 5 bases, with 9 bases sitting between them. The CDR3 spells CASSEMARETQYF. CDR3 in DNA: TGTGCCAGCAGTGAAATGGCGCGGGAGACCCAGTACTTC.

The chain carries TRBV7-2 and TRBJ2-1; 7 bases are shared with TRBD1. This CDR3 spans 15 amino acids. J gave up 4 bases and V 2 bases, and 5 bases lay outside the gene matches. Germline CDR1 is SGHTA and CDR2 is FQGNSA. In DNA form, the CDR3 reads TGTGCCAGCAGCTTAACAGGGGACAGTTACAATGAGCAGTTCTTC. As protein: CASSLTGDSYNEQFF.

The gene calls are TRBV7-9 and TRBJ2-2; a weak D match, TRBD1 (5 bases). Germline V gene lookup returns CDR1 SEHNR and CDR2 FQNEAQ (reference sequence). V gave up 3 bases and J gave up 6 bases, with 11 bases separating them. The CDR3 is 14 residues long. The CDR3 DNA is TGTGCCAGCAGCTTCCAGGGATTAGCCGGGGAGCTGTTTTTT. Amino acids: CASSFQGLAGELFF.

J is TRBJ2-5 and V is TRBV5-6; TRBD2 is a possible D gene (6 bases). Trimming removed 0 bases from V and 6 bases from J, with 12 bases in between. CDR3 length: 14 residues. Germline V lookup: CDR1 SGHDT, CDR2 YYEEEE. For the CDR3, the DNA is TGTGCCAGCAGCTTGGAAGGGGCGGGGCAGACCCAGTACTTC. Its translation: CASSLEGAGQTQYF. Full variable domain (rest looked up from reference TRBV5-6 and TRBJ2-5): DAGVTQSPTHLIKTRGQQVTLRCSPKSGHDTVSWYQQALGQGPQFIFQYYEEEERQRGNFPDRFSGHQFPNYSSELNVNALLLGDSALYLCASSLEGAGQTQYFGPGTRLLVL.

This clone was seen once. V is TRBV5-1 and J is TRBJ2-3; a weak D match, TRBD2 (7 bases). With 1 base removed from V and 3 bases from J, the gap between germline ends came to 15 bases. Germline values: CDR1 SGHRS, CDR2 YFSETQ. The CDR3 covers 16 residues. The CDR3 bases are TGCGCCAGCAGCTTGCAAGGGGGGGCATCGACAGATACGCAGTATTTT. This sequence encodes CASSLQGGASTDTQYF.

The chain has TRBV10-3 and TRBJ2-4; no definite D call. V was trimmed by 0 bases and J by 8 bases, leaving 5 bases between them. The CDR3 is 12 residues long. Germline assignment: CDR1 ENHRY and CDR2 SYGVKD. This CDR3 is CAISESSDIQYF. In DNA, the CDR3 is TGTGCCATCAGTGAGTCGTCGGACATTCAGTACTTC.

The rearrangement joins TRBV6-5 to TRBJ1-6; 7 positions match TRBD1. CDR1 and CDR2 from the germline V gene are MNHEY and SVGAGI. The CDR3 runs 16 residues. Germline trimming cut 0 bases from V and 5 bases from J; bases unmatched to any gene: 4. The CDR3 sequence is CASSYSGQPHNSPLHF. The CDR3 bases are TGTGCCAGCAGTTACTCGGGACAGCCTCATAATTCACCCCTCCACTTT.

This chain connects TRBV27 to TRBJ2-7; 11 bases map to TRBD1. J lost 0 bases, V lost 2 bases, and 6 bases had no gene match. Germline-derived CDR1 and CDR2 are MNHEY and SMNVEV (reference sequence). CDR3 length equals 17 residues. CDR3 DNA sequence: TGTGCCAGCAGTTTAAGAACCGGGACAGGGGGCTCCTACGAGCAGTACTTC. Translated, it gives CASSLRTGTGGSYEQYF.

This clone was seen a single time. V and J are TRBV29-1 and TRBJ2-5; a weak D match, TRBD1 (5 bases). V dropped 2 bases and J dropped 5 bases, with 12 bases sitting between them. The germline gives CDR1 SQVTM, CDR2 ANQGSEA. The CDR3 length is 13 residues. CDR3 sequence (DNA): TGCAGCGTTGAAAAGGGGCGGCGGGAGACCCAGTACTTC. Translated: CSVEKGRRETQYF.

The CDR3: CASSPQENIQYF. The DNA of the CDR3 is TGTGCCAGCAGCCCCCAGGAAAACATTCAGTACTTC. The chain uses TRBV5-5 and TRBJ2-4; D gene ambiguous. CDR1 is SGHKS and CDR2 is YYEKEE in the germline V gene (reference sequence). The CDR3 extends over 12 amino acids. V was shortened by 4 bases and J by 5 bases, with 7 bases between the two germline ends.

In this sample, this clone turned up a few times. The rearrangement uses TRBV7-9 and TRBJ1-5; D might be TRBD1 (5 bases). Trimming took 5 bases from V and 7 from J, leaving 15 bases between them. This CDR3 contains 14 residues. The germline CDR1 and CDR2 sequences are SEHNR and FQNEAQ (reference sequence). The CDR3 here is CASSHVGGDQPQHF. Written as DNA, the CDR3 is TGTGCCAGCAGCCACGTCGGGGGAGACCAGCCCCAGCATTTT.

The genes are TRBV10-3 and TRBJ2-3, with TRBD2 identical over 13 bases. This CDR3 is 16 amino acids long. The germline gives CDR1 ENHRY, CDR2 SYGVKD. After removal of 3 bases from V and 4 bases from J, the junction contained 4 bases not matched to a gene. CDR3 bases: TGTGCCATCAGTGATCCTGGACTAGCGGGGGCAGATACGCAGTATTTT. Translated, it gives CAISDPGLAGADTQYF.

The chain has TRBV6-5 and TRBJ2-3; a weak D match, TRBD2 (5 bases). Germline values: CDR1 MNHEY, CDR2 SVGAGI. The CDR3 extends over 14 amino acids. The V and J ends lost 4 bases and 6 bases respectively, with 14 bases between them. CDR3 nucleotide sequence: TGTGCCAGCAGTTTCGGGAATCGGGTGGATACGCAGTATTTT. This codes for CASSFGNRVDTQYF.

The chain joins TRBV11-2 to TRBJ2-7, with D perhaps assigned TRBD1 or TRBD2 (6 bases each). This CDR3 is 14 amino acids long. V lost 1 base and J 7 bases, leaving 14 bases between the germline ends. Per the germline V gene, CDR1 is SGHAT and CDR2 is FQNNGV. The CDR3 region has the DNA TGTGCCAGCAGCTTAGGGGGGGACACCCTGGAGCAGTACTTC. Encoded protein: CASSLGGDTLEQYF.

Only a few counts were recorded for this clone. The V and J genes are TRBV10-3 and TRBJ1-1, with D possibly TRBD1 on 5 matching bases. V was clipped by 6 bases and J by 8 bases, with 16 bases between them. Germline V lookup: CDR1 ENHRY, CDR2 SYGVKD. This CDR3 has 13 amino acids. CDR3 DNA sequence: TGTGCCATCAGGCGGGACCCCCAAGGGGAAGCTTTCTTT. Its protein product is CAIRRDPQGEAFF.